This T cell receptor (beta chain) was recovered during a study of Graves' ophthalmopathy and Graves' hyperthyroidism. Study in general: Prior to any treatment, peripheral blood was collected at the time of initial diagnosis.

Trimming stripped 6 bases from V and 6 bases from J, with 12 bases between. Germline V gene data show CDR1 as LNHDA and CDR2 as SQIVND (reference sequence). CDR3 length: 13 residues. A remark on this clonotype: One base away lies a much larger clone, so this may be a sequencing read error.

Investigators amplified TCR beta CDR3 regions from RNA transcripts. Following a first-round RT-PCR that used HTBI primers, a second-round multiplex PCR was carried out. Using its own MiXCR run on the multiplex PCR reads, TCRdb lists one record per CDR3 protein. The sample contains hundreds of thousands of distinct CDR3 sequences, about 40% of which appear only once. The J gene is TRBJ1-5, the V gene TRBV19; D call uncertain. Sequencing input: peripheral blood. This TCR derives from an adult man with Graves' ophthalmopathy. CDR3: CASRPGVRQPQHF. As DNA, the CDR3 is TGTGCCAGTAGACCCGGGGTCCGTCAGCCCCAGCATTTT. The whole variable domain, filled in from reference TRBV19 and TRBJ1-5, reads DGGITQSPKYLFRKEGQNVTLSCEQNLNHDAMYWYRQDPGQGLRLIYYSQIVNDFQKGDIAEGYSVSREKKESFPLTVTSAQKNPTAFYLCASRPGVRQPQHFGDGTRLSIL.